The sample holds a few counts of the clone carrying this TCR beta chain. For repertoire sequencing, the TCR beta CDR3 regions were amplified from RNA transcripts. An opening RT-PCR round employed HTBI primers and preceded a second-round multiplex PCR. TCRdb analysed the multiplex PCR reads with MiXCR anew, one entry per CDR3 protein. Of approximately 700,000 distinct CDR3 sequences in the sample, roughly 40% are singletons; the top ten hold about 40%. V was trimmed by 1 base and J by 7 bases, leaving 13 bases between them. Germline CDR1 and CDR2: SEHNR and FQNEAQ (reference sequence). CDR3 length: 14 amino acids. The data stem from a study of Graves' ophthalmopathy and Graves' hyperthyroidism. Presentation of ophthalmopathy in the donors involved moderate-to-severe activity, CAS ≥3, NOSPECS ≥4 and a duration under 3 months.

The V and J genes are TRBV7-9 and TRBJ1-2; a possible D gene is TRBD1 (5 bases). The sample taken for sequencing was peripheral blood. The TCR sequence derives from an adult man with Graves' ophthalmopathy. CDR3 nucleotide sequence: TGTGCCAGCAGCTTAGTCTTGGGGGGATCTGGCTACACCTTC. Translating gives CASSLVLGGSGYTF.